Given below is one TCR beta chain in context. What it binds is unknown. Alongside a J-beta primer mix, a sample-barcoded 5' primer served in a second PCR lasting about 7 to 11 cycles. TCRdb reprocessed the 5' RACE reads with MiXCR, giving one entry per CDR3 protein. The table includes 800,000 to 1,000,000 distinct CDR3 sequences, about 48% detected once. J gave up 5 bases and V 7 bases, and 7 bases lay outside the gene matches. The germline V gene encodes CDR1 SQVTM and CDR2 ANQGSEA. The CDR3 runs 13 residues. This entry comes from a study of blood T cells in healthy people across ages. Whenever a sample was processed, at least 6 million PBMCs were isolated. The study's findings and limits: Estimates of diversity drawn from one million T cells were considered underestimates. Long-lived donors exceeded aged donors in naive CD4+ cells and diversity.

The sequence was obtained from a young man in good health. Material: blood. V and J are TRBV29-1 and TRBJ2-2, with 7 bases lining up with TRBD1. The CDR3 loop is CSADRAGTGELFF. CDR3 in DNA: TGCAGCGCCGACAGGGCTGGGACCGGGGAGCTGTTTTTT.